A selection of T cell receptor beta chains follows, all from one sample in a study of cytomegalovirus exposure and HLA in healthy donors. The repertoire was sequenced with immunoSEQ multiplex PCR; TCRdb's copy has only in-frame clones and lacks some. The repertoire has approximately 300,000 clones, 86% of them found once; the top ten carry 0.65% to 0.85%. Sequencing was performed on PBMCs. Receptors originate from a young woman in good health and CMV-seronegative. The CDR3 runs from the conserved cysteine through the conserved F or W. D genes are given only for firm matches. Size values are once, few and many counts, or a class for expanded clones, and some rows have none.

D: TRBD1
J: TRBJ1-4
V: TRBV28
size: NA
CDR3: CASSPWTGGLNEKLFF
DNA: TGTGCCAGCAGTCCCTGGACAGGGGGCCTCAATGAAAAACTGTTTTTT

D: TRBD2
J: TRBJ2-2
V: TRBV27
size: NA
CDR3: CASSFRTSGTGELFF
DNA: TGTGCCAGCAGTTTCCGGACTAGCGGAACCGGGGAGCTGTTTTTT

D: NA
J: TRBJ1-1
V: TRBV27
size: NA
CDR3: CASSLSLARFTEAFF
DNA: TGTGCCAGCAGTTTATCCCTAGCCCGATTCACTGAAGCTTTCTTT

D: TRBD2
J: TRBJ2-1
V: TRBV5-1
size: NA
CDR3: CASSLGSSGYNEQFF
DNA: TGCGCCAGCAGCTTGGGGTCTAGCGGTTACAATGAGCAGTTCTTC

D: NA
J: TRBJ2-2
V: TRBV19
size: NA
CDR3: CASSAGGELFF
DNA: TGTGCCAGTAGTGCAGGGGGGGAGCTGTTTTTT

D: TRBD2
J: TRBJ2-1
V: TRBV7-9
size: NA
CDR3: CASSSGGSRDNEQFF
DNA: TGTGCCAGCAGCTCAGGCGGGAGTCGGGACAATGAGCAGTTCTTC

D: NA
J: TRBJ1-1
V: TRBV7-9
size: NA
CDR3: CASLTGQNTEAFF
DNA: TGTGCCAGCTTAACAGGACAGAACACTGAAGCTTTCTTT

D: NA
J: TRBJ1-2
V: TRBV6-5
size: NA
CDR3: CASSVTGEIRGYTF
DNA: TGTGCCAGCAGTGTCACCGGGGAAATTAGGGGCTACACCTTC

D: NA
J: TRBJ1-1
V: TRBV27
size: NA
CDR3: CASSPGVSTEAFF
DNA: TGTGCCAGCAGTCCGGGGGTGAGCACTGAAGCTTTCTTT

D: NA
J: TRBJ2-5
V: TRBV29-1
size: NA
CDR3: CSADGRQETQYF
DNA: TGCAGCGCGGACGGGAGACAAGAGACCCAGTACTTC

D: TRBD2
J: TRBJ2-5
V: TRBV6-4
size: once
CDR3: CASSRLAGVGEQTQYF
DNA: TGTGCCAGCAGCCGCCTAGCGGGAGTGGGGGAGCAGACCCAGTACTTC

D: TRBD2
J: TRBJ2-2
V: TRBV9
size: NA
CDR3: CASTRGSGGTGELFF
DNA: TGTGCCAGCACCAGGGGTAGCGGGGGAACCGGGGAGCTGTTTTTT

D: TRBD2
J: TRBJ2-3
V: TRBV4-3
size: NA
CDR3: CASSQDSDRGAGVPDTQYF
DNA: TGCGCCAGCAGCCAAGATTCAGACCGGGGAGCGGGAGTTCCAGATACGCAGTATTTT

D: TRBD2
J: TRBJ2-1
V: TRBV4-2
size: NA
CDR3: CASSQAAPREGLFNEQFF
DNA: TGTGCCAGCAGCCAAGCGGCGCCGCGGGAGGGTCTCTTCAATGAGCAGTTCTTC

D: TRBD1
J: TRBJ1-1
V: TRBV27
size: once
CDR3: CASREDRAMNTEAFF
DNA: TGTGCCAGCAGGGAAGACAGGGCTATGAACACTGAAGCTTTCTTT

D: TRBD2
J: TRBJ2-7
V: TRBV7-2
size: NA
CDR3: CASSFTGGPGSEQYF
DNA: TGTGCCAGCAGCTTTACGGGAGGGCCGGGGAGCGAGCAGTACTTC

D: NA
J: TRBJ1-1
V: TRBV30
size: few
CDR3: CAWRQGNTEAFF
DNA: TGTGCCTGGAGGCAGGGCAACACTGAAGCTTTCTTT

D: TRBD1
J: TRBJ1-4
V: TRBV28
size: NA
CDR3: CASRTGQGGEKLFF
DNA: TGTGCCAGCAGAACGGGACAGGGAGGTGAAAAACTGTTTTTT

D: TRBD2
J: TRBJ2-1
V: TRBV7-8
size: NA
CDR3: CASSPRLAGVLGGEQFF
DNA: TGTGCCAGCAGCCCTCGACTAGCGGGAGTTCTTGGGGGTGAGCAGTTCTTC

D: TRBD2
J: TRBJ2-7
V: TRBV6-6
size: NA
CDR3: CASNGGLAGGGEQYF
DNA: TGTGCCAGCAACGGGGGGCTAGCGGGAGGCGGGGAGCAGTACTTC

D: NA
J: TRBJ2-5
V: TRBV5-1
size: NA
CDR3: CASRSGLGETQYF
DNA: TGCGCCAGCAGATCGGGGTTGGGAGAGACCCAGTACTTC

D: NA
J: TRBJ2-5
V: TRBV11-2
size: NA
CDR3: CASSLVTGGEETQYF
DNA: TGTGCCAGCAGCTTAGTAACAGGCGGCGAGGAGACCCAGTACTTC

D: TRBD1
J: TRBJ1-1
V: TRBV7-9
size: NA
CDR3: CASSRQGLNTEAFF
DNA: TGTGCCAGCAGCAGACAGGGCCTAAACACTGAAGCTTTCTTT

D: TRBD1
J: TRBJ2-1
V: TRBV28
size: NA
CDR3: CASSSTGEGANEQFF
DNA: TGTGCCAGCAGTTCCACAGGGGAAGGGGCCAATGAGCAGTTCTTC

D: NA
J: TRBJ1-2
V: TRBV6-5
size: NA
CDR3: CASSITGGFYGYTF
DNA: TGTGCCAGCAGCATCACGGGGGGGTTCTATGGCTACACCTTC

D: TRBD1
J: TRBJ1-2
V: TRBV7-2
size: NA
CDR3: CASSPRDRGWDGYTF
DNA: TGTGCCAGCAGCCCTCGGGACAGGGGGTGGGATGGCTACACCTTC

D: NA
J: TRBJ1-2
V: TRBV29-1
size: NA
CDR3: CSVVGALTYGYTF
DNA: TGCAGCGTCGTTGGGGCCCTCACGTATGGCTACACCTTC

D: TRBD2
J: TRBJ2-5
V: TRBV9
size: NA
CDR3: CASTLAGGARETQYF
DNA: TGTGCCAGCACACTAGCGGGAGGTGCGAGGGAGACCCAGTACTTC

D: TRBD1
J: TRBJ2-7
V: TRBV11-2
size: NA
CDR3: CASSSWAGRGKPTYEQYF
DNA: TGTGCCAGCAGCTCCTGGGCGGGCAGGGGGAAACCCACCTACGAGCAGTACTTC

D: TRBD1
J: TRBJ2-1
V: TRBV9
size: NA
CDR3: CASSVGQGADNEQFF
DNA: TGTGCCAGCAGCGTAGGACAGGGGGCTGATAATGAGCAGTTCTTC

D: TRBD2
J: TRBJ2-1
V: TRBV18
size: NA
CDR3: CASSPQGRLAGYNEQFF
DNA: TGTGCCAGCTCACCACAGGGGCGACTAGCGGGCTACAATGAGCAGTTCTTC

D: TRBD1
J: TRBJ2-7
V: TRBV5-4
size: NA
CDR3: CASSLARDRVTYEQYF
DNA: TGTGCCAGCAGCTTGGCCCGGGACAGGGTAACCTACGAGCAGTACTTC

D: TRBD1
J: TRBJ2-7
V: TRBV6-1
size: many
CDR3: CASSGIRTGNSYEQYF
DNA: TGTGCCAGCAGTGGAATTAGGACAGGAAACTCGTACGAGCAGTACTTC

D: NA
J: TRBJ2-2
V: TRBV7-2
size: NA
CDR3: CASSLGAQGGELFF
DNA: TGTGCCAGCAGCTTAGGCGCCCAGGGGGGGGAGCTGTTTTTT

D: NA
J: TRBJ2-1
V: TRBV29-1
size: NA
CDR3: CSVDTGEYNEQFF
DNA: TGCAGCGTTGATACAGGAGAGTACAATGAGCAGTTCTTC

D: NA
J: TRBJ2-3
V: TRBV7-8
size: NA
CDR3: CASTLRRDASTDTQYF
DNA: TGTGCCAGCACCCTACGGCGGGACGCTAGCACAGATACGCAGTATTTT

D: NA
J: TRBJ1-1
V: TRBV7-9
size: NA
CDR3: CASSISDPNTEAFF
DNA: TGTGCCAGCAGCATAAGCGACCCGAACACTGAAGCTTTCTTT

D: NA
J: TRBJ2-7
V: TRBV4-3
size: NA
CDR3: CASSQESRDVRYEQYF
DNA: TGCGCCAGCAGCCAAGAGAGTCGGGATGTGAGATACGAGCAGTACTTC

D: NA
J: TRBJ1-2
V: TRBV9
size: NA
CDR3: CASSVASGRRRDYGYTF
DNA: TGTGCCAGCAGCGTAGCTAGCGGGCGGCGGCGGGACTATGGCTACACCTTC

D: NA
J: TRBJ2-2
V: TRBV15
size: NA
CDR3: CATSPSQPGTGELFF
DNA: TGTGCCACCAGCCCCTCACAGCCCGGCACCGGGGAGCTGTTTTTT

D: TRBD1
J: TRBJ1-1
V: TRBV5-4
size: once
CDR3: CASSKATATGGEAFF
DNA: TGTGCCAGCAGCAAAGCAACCGCGACAGGGGGCGAAGCTTTCTTT

D: TRBD2
J: TRBJ2-7
V: TRBV18
size: few
CDR3: CASSPRTSVTYEQYF
DNA: TGTGCCAGCTCACCACGGACTAGCGTAACCTACGAGCAGTACTTC

D: NA
J: TRBJ1-2
V: TRBV5-4
size: NA
CDR3: CASSPDRRSYGYTF
DNA: TGTGCCAGCAGCCCAGACAGGAGGAGCTATGGCTACACCTTC

D: NA
J: TRBJ1-4
V: TRBV27
size: NA
CDR3: CASSLGGIGNEKLFF
DNA: TGTGCCAGCAGTTTAGGAGGGATCGGGAATGAAAAACTGTTTTTT

D: TRBD2
J: TRBJ2-3
V: TRBV7-9
size: NA
CDR3: CASSLGREIVDTQYF
DNA: TGTGCCAGCAGCCTGGGGCGGGAGATAGTAGATACGCAGTATTTT

D: TRBD1
J: TRBJ2-7
V: TRBV25-1
size: NA
CDR3: CASSPGGRVGEQYF
DNA: TGTGCCAGTTCTCCAGGGGGCAGGGTCGGGGAGCAGTACTTC

D: NA
J: TRBJ1-5
V: TRBV7-2
size: NA
CDR3: CASSFVAAPDQPQHF
DNA: TGTGCCAGCAGCTTCGTGGCAGCGCCGGATCAGCCCCAGCATTTT

D: TRBD1
J: TRBJ1-5
V: TRBV5-1
size: NA
CDR3: CASSLTGGSQPQHF
DNA: TGCGCCAGCAGCTTAACAGGGGGCAGTCAGCCCCAGCATTTT

D: TRBD2
J: TRBJ2-7
V: TRBV7-3
size: NA
CDR3: CASSWKTSGRFYEQYF
DNA: TGTGCCAGCAGCTGGAAAACTAGCGGGAGATTCTACGAGCAGTACTTC

D: TRBD2
J: TRBJ2-2
V: TRBV5-1
size: NA
CDR3: CASSPGTSGKVMVELFF
DNA: TGCGCCAGCAGCCCCGGGACTAGCGGGAAGGTCATGGTGGAGCTGTTTTTT

D: TRBD1
J: TRBJ1-4
V: TRBV27
size: NA
CDR3: CASSWGQSTNEKLFF
DNA: TGTGCCAGCAGTTGGGGACAGTCAACTAATGAAAAACTGTTTTTT

D: NA
J: TRBJ2-1
V: TRBV9
size: NA
CDR3: CASSGSGLSEKFF
DNA: TGTGCCAGCAGCGGTTCGGGACTGAGCGAAAAGTTCTTC

D: TRBD2
J: TRBJ2-1
V: TRBV6-6
size: NA
CDR3: CASRLGLAGHNEQFF
DNA: TGTGCCAGCAGACTGGGACTAGCGGGTCACAATGAGCAGTTCTTC